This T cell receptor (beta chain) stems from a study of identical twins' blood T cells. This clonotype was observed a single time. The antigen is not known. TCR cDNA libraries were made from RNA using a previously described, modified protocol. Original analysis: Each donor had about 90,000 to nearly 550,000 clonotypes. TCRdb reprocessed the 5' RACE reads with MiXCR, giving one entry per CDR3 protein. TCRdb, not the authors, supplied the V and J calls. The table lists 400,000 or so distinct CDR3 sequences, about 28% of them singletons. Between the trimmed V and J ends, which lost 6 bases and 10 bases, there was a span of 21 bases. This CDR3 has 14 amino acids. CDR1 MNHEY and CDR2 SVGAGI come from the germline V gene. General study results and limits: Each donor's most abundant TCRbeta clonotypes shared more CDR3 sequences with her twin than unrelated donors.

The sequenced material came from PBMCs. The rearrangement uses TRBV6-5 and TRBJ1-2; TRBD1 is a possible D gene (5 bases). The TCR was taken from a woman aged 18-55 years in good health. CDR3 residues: CASRPDTILHDYTF. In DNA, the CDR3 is TGTGCCAGCAGGCCGGACACCATTCTGCATGACTACACCTTC.